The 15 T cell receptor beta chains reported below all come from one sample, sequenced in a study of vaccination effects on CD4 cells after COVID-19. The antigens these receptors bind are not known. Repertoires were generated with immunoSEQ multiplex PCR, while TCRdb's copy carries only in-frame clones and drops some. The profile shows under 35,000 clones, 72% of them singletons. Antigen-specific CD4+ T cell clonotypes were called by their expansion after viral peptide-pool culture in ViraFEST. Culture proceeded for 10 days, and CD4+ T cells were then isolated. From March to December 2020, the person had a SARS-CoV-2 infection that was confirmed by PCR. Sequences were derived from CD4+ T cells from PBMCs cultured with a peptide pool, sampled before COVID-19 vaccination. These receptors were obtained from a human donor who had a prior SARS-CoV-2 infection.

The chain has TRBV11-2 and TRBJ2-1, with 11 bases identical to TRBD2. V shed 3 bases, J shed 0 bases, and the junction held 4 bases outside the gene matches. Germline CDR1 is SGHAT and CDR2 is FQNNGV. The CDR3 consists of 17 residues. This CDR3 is CASSLASGGSSYNEQFF. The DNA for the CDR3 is TGTGCCAGCAGCTTGGCTAGCGGGGGGAGCTCCTACAATGAGCAGTTCTTC.

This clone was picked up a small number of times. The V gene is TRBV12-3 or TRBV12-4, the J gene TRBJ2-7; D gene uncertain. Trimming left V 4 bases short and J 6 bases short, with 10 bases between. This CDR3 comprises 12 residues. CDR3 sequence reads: CASSSHWSEQYF. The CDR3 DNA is TGTGCCAGCAGTTCCCACTGGAGCGAGCAGTACTTC.

The CDR3 DNA is TGTGCCAGCAGTGTTACTAGAGGAGATACGCAGTATTTT. Translation gives CASSVTRGDTQYF. The rearrangement uses TRBV12-3 or TRBV12-4 and TRBJ2-3, with D possibly TRBD2 on 5 matching bases. V dropped 5 bases and J dropped 5 bases, with 11 bases sitting between them. The CDR3 contains 13 residues.

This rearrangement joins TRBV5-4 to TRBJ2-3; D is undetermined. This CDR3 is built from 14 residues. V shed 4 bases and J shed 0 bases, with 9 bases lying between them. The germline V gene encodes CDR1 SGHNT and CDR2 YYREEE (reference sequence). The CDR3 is CASSNPGSTDTQYF. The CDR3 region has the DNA TGTGCCAGCAGCAACCCCGGCAGCACAGATACGCAGTATTTT.

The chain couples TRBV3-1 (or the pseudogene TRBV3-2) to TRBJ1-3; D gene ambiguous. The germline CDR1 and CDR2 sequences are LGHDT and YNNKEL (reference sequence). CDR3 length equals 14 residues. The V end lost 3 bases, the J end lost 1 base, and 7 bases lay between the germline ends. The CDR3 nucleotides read TGTGCCAGCAGCCATCTTTTTTCTGGAAACACCATATATTTT. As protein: CASSHLFSGNTIYF.

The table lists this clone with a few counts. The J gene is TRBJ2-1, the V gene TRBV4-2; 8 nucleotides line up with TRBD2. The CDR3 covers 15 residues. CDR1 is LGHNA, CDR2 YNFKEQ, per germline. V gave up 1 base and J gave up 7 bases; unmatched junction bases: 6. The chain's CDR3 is CASSQAGGPRNEQFF. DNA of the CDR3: TGTGCCAGCAGCCAAGCGGGGGGGCCGCGGAATGAGCAGTTCTTC.

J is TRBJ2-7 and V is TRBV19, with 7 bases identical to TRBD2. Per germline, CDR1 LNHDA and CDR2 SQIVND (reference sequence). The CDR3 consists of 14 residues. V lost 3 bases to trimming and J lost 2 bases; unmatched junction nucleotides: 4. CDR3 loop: CASSIGGGPYEQYF. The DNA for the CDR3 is TGTGCCAGTAGTATTGGCGGGGGACCCTACGAGCAGTACTTC.

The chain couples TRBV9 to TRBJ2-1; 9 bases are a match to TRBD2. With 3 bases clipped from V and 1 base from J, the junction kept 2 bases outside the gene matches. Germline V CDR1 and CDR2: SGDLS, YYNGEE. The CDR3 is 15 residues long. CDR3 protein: CASSASGDSYNEQFF. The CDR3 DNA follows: TGTGCCAGCAGCGCTAGCGGGGATTCCTACAATGAGCAGTTCTTC.

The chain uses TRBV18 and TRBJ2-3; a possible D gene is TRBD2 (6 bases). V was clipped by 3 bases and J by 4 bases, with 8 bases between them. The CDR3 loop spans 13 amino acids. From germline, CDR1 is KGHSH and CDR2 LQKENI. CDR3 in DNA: TGTGCCAGCTCACCGGACTACTCAGATACGCAGTATTTT. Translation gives CASSPDYSDTQYF.

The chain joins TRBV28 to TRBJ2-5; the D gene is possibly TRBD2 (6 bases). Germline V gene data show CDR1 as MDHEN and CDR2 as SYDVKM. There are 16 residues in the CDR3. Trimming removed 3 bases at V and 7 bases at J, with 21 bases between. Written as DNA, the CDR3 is TGTGCCAGCAGTTTTAATGGGGCAGGGAGGTCCGGGACCCAGTACTTC. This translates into CASSFNGAGRSGTQYF.

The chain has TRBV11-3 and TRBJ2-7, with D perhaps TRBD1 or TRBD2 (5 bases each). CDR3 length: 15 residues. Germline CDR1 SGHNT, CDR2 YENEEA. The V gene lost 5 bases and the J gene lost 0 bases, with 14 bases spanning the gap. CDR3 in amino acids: CASSGGGSSSYEQYF. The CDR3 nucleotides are TGTGCCAGCAGCGGGGGTGGATCGAGCTCCTACGAGCAGTACTTC.

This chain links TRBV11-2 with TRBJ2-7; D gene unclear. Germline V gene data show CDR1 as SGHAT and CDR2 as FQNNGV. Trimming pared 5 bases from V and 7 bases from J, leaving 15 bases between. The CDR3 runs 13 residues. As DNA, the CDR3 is TGTGCCAGCAGCCAAGGCGCCCTGGGGGAGCAGTACTTC. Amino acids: CASSQGALGEQYF.

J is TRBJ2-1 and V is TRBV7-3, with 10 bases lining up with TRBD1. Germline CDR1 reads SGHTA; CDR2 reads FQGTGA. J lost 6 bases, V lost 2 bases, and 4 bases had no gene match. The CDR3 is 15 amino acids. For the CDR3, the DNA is TGTGCCAGCAGCTTACTCGGACAGGGGGGCAATGAGCAGTTCTTC. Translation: CASSLLGQGGNEQFF.

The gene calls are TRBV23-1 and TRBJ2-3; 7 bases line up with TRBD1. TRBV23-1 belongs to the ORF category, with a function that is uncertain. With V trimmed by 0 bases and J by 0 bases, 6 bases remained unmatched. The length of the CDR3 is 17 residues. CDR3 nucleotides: TGCGCCAGCAGTCAATCGCAGACAGGGTGTAGCACAGATACGCAGTATTTT. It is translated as CASSQSQTGCSTDTQYF.

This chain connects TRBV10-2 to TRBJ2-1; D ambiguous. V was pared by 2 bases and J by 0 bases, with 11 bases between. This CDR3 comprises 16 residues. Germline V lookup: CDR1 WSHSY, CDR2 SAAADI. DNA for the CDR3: TGCGCCAGCAGTGAGGGGGTTCTTAGCTCCTACAATGAGCAGTTCTTC. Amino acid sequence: CASSEGVLSSYNEQFF.